This T cell receptor (beta chain) derives from a study of shared clonotypes between healthy human individuals. Whole-study results and caveats: Larger richness was generally estimated for naive than memory subsets. Donors were few, which limited the genetic and exposure-history diversity represented.

The germline V gene has CDR1 SNHLY and CDR2 FYNNEI. V gave up 9 bases and J gave up 1 base; unmatched junction bases: 5. This CDR3 contains 14 residues. Turning to this clone: As yet, its antigen is unknown.

Sequencing was at deep level. The authors distributed each subset's genomic DNA evenly over several immunoSEQ plates. Some clones are missing from TCRdb's copy, which holds only in-frame ones; the method was immunoSEQ multiplex PCR. This table holds approximately 940,000 clones, approximately 76% found once. This receptor was obtained from a young man in good health. The sequencing sample was made of memory CD4+ T cells sorted from blood. As for subset: CD45RA-negative fraction. V gene TRBV2 combines with J gene TRBJ2-3; 9 nucleotides line up with TRBD2. CDR3 DNA sequence: TGTGCCAGTGGCGGGAGGGCCGGCACAGATACGCAGTATTTT. Translated: CASGGRAGTDTQYF.